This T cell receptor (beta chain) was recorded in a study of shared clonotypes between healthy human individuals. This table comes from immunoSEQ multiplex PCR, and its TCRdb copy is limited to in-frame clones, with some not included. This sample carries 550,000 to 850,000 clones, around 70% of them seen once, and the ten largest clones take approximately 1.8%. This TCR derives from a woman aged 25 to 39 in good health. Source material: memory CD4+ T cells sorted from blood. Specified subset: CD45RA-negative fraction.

CDR3 nucleotide sequence: TGTGCCAGTATCGGCGGGAGTGGCCACGAGCAGTACTTC. Encoded protein: CASIGGSGHEQYF. The gene calls are TRBV19 and TRBJ2-7; 7 bases are shared with TRBD2. This CDR3 is 13 amino acids long. The germline V gene has CDR1 LNHDA and CDR2 SQIVND (reference sequence). V was pared by 7 bases and J by 5 bases, with 8 bases of the junction left unmatched.